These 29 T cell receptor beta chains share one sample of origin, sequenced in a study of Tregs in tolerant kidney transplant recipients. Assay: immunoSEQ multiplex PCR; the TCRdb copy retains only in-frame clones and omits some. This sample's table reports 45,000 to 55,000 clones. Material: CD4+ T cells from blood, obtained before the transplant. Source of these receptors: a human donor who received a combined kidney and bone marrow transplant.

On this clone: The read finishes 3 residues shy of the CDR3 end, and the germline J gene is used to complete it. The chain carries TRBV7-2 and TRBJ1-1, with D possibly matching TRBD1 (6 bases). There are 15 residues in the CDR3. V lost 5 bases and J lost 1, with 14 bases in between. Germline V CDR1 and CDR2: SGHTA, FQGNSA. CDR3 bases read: TGTGCCAGCAGCGTCACCGGGACAACGAACACTGAA. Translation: CASSVTGTTNTE. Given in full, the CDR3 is CASSVTGTTNTEAFF.

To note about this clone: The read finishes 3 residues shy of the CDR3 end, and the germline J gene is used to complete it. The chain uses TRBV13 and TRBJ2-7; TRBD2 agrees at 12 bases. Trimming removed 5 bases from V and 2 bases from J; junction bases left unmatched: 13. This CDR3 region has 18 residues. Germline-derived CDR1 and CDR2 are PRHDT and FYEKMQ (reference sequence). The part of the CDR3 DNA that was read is TGTGCCAGCAGCCAACGGCGACTAGCGGGAGACCCCACCTACGAG. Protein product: CASSQRRLAGDPTYE. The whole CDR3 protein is CASSQRRLAGDPTYEQYF.

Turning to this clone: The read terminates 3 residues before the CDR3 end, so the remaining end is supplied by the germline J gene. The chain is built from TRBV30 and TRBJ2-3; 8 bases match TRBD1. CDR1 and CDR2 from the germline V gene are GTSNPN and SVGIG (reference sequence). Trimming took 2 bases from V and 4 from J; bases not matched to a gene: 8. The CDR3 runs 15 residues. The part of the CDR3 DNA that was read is TGTGCCTGGAGTATAGGACAGGGTGAAGCAGATACG. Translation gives CAWSIGQGEADT. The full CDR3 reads CAWSIGQGEADTQYF. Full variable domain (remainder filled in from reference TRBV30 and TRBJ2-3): SQTIHQWPATLVQPVGSPLSLECTVEGTSNPNLYWYRQAAGRGLQLLFYSVGIGQISSEVPQNLSASRPQDRQFILSSKKLLLSDSGFYLCAWSIGQGEADTQYFGPGTRLTVL.

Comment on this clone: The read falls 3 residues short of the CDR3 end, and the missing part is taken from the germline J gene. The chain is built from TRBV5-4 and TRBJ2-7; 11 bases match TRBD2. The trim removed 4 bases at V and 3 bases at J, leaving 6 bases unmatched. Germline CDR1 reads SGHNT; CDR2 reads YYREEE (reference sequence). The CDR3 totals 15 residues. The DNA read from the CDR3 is TGTGCCAGCAGCCACGGGACTAGCGGAAACTACGAG. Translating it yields CASSHGTSGNYE. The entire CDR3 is CASSHGTSGNYEQYF. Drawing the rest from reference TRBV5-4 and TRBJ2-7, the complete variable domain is ETGVTQSPTHLIKTRGQQVTLRCSSQSGHNTVSWYQQALGQGPQFIFQYYREEENGRGNFPPRFSGLQFPNYSSELNVNALELDDSALYLCASSHGTSGNYEQYFGPGTRLTVT.

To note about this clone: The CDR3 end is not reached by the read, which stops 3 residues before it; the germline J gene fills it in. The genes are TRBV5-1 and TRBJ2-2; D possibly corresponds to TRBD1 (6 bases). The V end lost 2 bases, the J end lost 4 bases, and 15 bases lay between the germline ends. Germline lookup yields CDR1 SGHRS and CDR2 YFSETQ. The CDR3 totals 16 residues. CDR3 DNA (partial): TGCGCCAGCAGCTTATCGTACAGGGCGTCCACCGGGGAG. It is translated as CASSLSYRASTGE. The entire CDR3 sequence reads CASSLSYRASTGELFF.

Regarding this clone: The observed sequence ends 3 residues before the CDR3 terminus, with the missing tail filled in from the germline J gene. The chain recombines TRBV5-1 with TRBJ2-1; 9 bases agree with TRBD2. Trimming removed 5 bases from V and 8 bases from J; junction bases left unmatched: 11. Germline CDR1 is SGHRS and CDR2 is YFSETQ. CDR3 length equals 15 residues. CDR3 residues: CASRPGLAGIDEQFF. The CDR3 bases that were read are TGCGCCAGCAGGCCTGGCCTAGCGGGAATAGATGAG.

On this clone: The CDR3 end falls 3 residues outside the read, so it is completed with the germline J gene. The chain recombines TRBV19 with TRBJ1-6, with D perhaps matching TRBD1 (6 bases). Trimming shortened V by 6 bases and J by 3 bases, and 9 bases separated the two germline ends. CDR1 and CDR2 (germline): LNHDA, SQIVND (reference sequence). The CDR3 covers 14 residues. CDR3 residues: CASRADSYNSPLHF. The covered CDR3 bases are TGTGCCAGTAGGGCGGACAGCTATAATTCACCC.

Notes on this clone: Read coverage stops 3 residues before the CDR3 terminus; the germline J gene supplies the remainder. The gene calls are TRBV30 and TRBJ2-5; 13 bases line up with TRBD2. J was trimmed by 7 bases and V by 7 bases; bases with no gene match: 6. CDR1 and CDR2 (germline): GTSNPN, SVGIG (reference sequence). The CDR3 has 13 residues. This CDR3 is CAYRTSGRGTQYF. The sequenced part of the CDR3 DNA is TGTGCCTATCGGACTAGCGGGAGAGGGACC.

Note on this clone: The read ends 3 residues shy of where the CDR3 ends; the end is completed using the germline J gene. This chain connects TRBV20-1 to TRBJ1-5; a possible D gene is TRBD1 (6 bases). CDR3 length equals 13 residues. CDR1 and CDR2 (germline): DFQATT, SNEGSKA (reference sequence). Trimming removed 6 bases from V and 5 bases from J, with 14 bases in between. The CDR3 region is CSANTGLDQPQHF. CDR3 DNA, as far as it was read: TGCAGTGCCAACACAGGGTTGGATCAGCCC.

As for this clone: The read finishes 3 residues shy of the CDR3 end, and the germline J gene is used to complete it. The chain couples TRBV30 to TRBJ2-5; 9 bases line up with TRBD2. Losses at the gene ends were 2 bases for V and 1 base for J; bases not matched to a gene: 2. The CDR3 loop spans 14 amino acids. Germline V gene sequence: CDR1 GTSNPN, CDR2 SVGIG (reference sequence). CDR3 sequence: CAWSKGLAQETQYF. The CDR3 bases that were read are TGTGCCTGGAGTAAGGGACTAGCCCAAGAGACC. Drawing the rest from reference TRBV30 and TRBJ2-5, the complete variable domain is SQTIHQWPATLVQPVGSPLSLECTVEGTSNPNLYWYRQAAGRGLQLLFYSVGIGQISSEVPQNLSASRPQDRQFILSSKKLLLSDSGFYLCAWSKGLAQETQYFGPGTRLLVL.

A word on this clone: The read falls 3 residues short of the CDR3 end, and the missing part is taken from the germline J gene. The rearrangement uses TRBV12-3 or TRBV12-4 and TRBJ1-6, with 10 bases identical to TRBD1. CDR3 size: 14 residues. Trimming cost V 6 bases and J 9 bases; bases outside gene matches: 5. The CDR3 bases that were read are TGTGCCAGCAGCTTCCGGGACAGGGGTTCACCC. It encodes CASSFRDRGSP. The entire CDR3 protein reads CASSFRDRGSPLHF.

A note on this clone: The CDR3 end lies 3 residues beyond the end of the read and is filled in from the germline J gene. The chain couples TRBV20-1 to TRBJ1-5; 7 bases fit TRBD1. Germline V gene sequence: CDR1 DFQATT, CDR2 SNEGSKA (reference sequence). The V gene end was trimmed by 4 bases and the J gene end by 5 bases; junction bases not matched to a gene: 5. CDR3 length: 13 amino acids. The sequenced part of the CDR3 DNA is TGCAGTGCTATTCGACAGGGTCATCAGCCC. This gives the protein CSAIRQGHQP. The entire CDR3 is CSAIRQGHQPQHF.

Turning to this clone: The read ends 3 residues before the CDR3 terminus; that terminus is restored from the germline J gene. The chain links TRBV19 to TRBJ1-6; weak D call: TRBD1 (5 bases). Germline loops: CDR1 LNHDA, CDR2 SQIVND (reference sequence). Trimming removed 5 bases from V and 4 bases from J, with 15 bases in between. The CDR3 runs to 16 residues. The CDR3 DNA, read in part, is TGTGCCAGTAGTGCAGGGTCTTGGAGTTATAATTCACCC. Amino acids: CASSAGSWSYNSP. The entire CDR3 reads CASSAGSWSYNSPLHF.

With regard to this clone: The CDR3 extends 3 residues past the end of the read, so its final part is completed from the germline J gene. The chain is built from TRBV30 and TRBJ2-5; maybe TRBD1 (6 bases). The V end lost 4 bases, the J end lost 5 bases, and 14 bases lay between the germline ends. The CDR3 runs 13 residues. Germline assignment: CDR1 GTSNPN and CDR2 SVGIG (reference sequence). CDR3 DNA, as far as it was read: TGTGCCTGGAATCAGGGGATTAGGGAGACC. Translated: CAWNQGIRET. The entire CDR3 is CAWNQGIRETQYF.

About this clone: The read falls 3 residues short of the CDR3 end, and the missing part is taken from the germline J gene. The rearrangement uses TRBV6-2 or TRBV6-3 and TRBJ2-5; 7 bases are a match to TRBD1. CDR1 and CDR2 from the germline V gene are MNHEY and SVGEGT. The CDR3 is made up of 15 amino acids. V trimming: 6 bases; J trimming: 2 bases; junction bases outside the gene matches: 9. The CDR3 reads CASRPDRSQQETQYF. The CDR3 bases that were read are TGTGCCAGCAGACCGGACAGGAGCCAGCAAGAGACC.

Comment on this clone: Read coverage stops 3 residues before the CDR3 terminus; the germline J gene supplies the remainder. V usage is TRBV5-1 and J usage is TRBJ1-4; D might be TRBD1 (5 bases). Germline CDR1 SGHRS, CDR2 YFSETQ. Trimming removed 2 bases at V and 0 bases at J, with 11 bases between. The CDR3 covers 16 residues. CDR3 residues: CASSFYGGSTNEKLFF. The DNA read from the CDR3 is TGCGCCAGCAGCTTCTACGGGGGGTCAACTAATGAAAAA.

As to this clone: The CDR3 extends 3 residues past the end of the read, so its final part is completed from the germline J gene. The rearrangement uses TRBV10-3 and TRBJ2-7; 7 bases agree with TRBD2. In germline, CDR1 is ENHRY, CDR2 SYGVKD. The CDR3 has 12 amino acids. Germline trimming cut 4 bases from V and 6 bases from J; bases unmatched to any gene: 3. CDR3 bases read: TGTGCCATCAGTGGGACTAGTCTCGAG. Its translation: CAISGTSLE. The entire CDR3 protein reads CAISGTSLEQYF.

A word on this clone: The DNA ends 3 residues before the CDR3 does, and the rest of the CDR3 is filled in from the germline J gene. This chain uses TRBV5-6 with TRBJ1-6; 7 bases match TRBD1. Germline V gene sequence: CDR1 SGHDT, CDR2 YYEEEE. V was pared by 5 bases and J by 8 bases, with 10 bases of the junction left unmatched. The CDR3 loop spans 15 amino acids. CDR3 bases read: TGTGCCAGCAGTTTAGCGGACAGGCCCCATTCACCC. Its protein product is CASSLADRPHSP. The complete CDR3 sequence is CASSLADRPHSPLHF.

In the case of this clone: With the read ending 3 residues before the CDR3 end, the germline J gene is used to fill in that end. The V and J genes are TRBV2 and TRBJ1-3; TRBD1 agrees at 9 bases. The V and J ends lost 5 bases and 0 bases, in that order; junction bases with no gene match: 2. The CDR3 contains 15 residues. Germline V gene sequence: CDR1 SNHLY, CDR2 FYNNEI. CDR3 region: CASSRTGASGNTIYF. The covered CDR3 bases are TGTGCCAGCAGTCGGACAGGGGCCTCTGGAAACACC.

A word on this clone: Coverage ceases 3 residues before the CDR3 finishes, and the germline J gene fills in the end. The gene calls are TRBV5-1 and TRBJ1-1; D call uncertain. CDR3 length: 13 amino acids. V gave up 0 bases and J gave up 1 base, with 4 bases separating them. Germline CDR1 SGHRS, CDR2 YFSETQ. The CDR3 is CASSLEGNTEAFF. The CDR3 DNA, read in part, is TGCGCCAGCAGCTTGGAAGGGAACACTGAA. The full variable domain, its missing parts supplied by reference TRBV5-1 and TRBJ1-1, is KAGVTQTPRYLIKTRGQQVTLSCSPISGHRSVSWYQQTPGQGLQFLFEYFSETQRNKGNFPGRFSGRQFSNSRSEMNVSTLELGDSALYLCASSLEGNTEAFFGQGTRLTVV.

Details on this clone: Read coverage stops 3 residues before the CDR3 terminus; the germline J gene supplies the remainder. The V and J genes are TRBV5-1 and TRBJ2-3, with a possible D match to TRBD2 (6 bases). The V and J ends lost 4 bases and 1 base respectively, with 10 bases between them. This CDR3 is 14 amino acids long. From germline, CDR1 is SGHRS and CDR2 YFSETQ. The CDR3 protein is CASSPGGGTDTQYF. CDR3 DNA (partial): TGCGCCAGCAGCCCCGGAGGGGGCACAGATACG.

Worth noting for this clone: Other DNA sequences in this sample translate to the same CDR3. The part of the CDR3 DNA that was read is TGTGCCAGCAGCTTAGGACAGGGGAGCTCCTACGAG. This codes for CASSLGQGSSYE. The whole CDR3 sequence is CASSLGQGSSYEQYF. The V call is TRBV11-2, the J call TRBJ2-7; 8 bases line up with TRBD1. The sequence runs out 3 residues before the end of the CDR3; the remainder is reconstructed from the germline J gene. This CDR3 region has 15 residues. Germline V CDR1 and CDR2: SGHAT, FQNNGV. V was clipped by 1 base and J by 0 bases; unmatched bases: 2.

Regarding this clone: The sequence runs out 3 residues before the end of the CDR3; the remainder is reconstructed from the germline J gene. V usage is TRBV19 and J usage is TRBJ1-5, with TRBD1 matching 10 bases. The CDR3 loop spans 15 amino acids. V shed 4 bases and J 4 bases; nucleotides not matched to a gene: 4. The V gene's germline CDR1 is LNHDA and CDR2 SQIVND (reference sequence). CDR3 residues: CASSTGQGRNQPQHF. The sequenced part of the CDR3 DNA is TGTGCCAGTAGTACGGGACAGGGGAGGAATCAGCCC.

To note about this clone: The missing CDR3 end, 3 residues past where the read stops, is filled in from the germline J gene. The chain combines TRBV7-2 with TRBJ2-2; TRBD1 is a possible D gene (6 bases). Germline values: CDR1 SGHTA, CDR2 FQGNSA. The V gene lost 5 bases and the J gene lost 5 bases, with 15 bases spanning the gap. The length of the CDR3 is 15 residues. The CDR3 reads CASSVTGKATGELFF. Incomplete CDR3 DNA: TGTGCCAGCAGCGTTACAGGGAAGGCAACCGGGGAG. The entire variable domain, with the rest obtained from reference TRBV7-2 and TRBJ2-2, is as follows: GAGVSQSPSNKVTEKGKDVELRCDPISGHTALYWYRQSLGQGLEFLIYFQGNSAPDKSGLPSDRFSAERTGGSVSTLTIQRTQQEDSAVYLCASSVTGKATGELFFGEGSRLTVL.

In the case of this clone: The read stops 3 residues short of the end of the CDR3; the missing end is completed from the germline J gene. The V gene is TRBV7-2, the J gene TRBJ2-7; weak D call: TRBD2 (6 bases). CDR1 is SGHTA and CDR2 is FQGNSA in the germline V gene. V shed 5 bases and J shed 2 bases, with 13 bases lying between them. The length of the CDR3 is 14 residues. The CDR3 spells CASSPARLAYEQYF. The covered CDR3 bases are TGTGCCAGCAGCCCCGCCCGACTAGCCTACGAG.

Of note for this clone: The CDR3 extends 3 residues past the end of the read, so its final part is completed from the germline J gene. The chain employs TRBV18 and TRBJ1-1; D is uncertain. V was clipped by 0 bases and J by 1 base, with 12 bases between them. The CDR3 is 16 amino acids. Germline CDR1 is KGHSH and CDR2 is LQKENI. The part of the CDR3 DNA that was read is TGTGCCAGCTCACCACCTCGGGTGGCCGGGAACACTGAA. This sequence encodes CASSPPRVAGNTE. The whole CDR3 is CASSPPRVAGNTEAFF.

The sequenced CDR3 bases are TGTGCCAGCTGGGGGACAGCGAACACTGAA. Its protein is CASWGTANTE. The CDR3 in its entirety is CASWGTANTEAFF. This chain connects TRBV2 to TRBJ1-1; 7 positions match TRBD1. The sequence runs out 3 residues before the end of the CDR3; the remainder is reconstructed from the germline J gene. The V gene's germline CDR1 is SNHLY and CDR2 FYNNEI. This CDR3 spans 13 amino acids. V lost 8 bases and J lost 1; bases outside the gene matches: 4.

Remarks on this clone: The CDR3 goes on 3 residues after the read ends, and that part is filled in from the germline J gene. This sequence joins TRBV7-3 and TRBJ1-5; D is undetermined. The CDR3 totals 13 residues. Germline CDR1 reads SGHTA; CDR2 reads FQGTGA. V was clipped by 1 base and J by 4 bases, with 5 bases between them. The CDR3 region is CASSLSPNQPQHF. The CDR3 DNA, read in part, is TGTGCCAGCAGCTTAAGTCCTAATCAGCCC.

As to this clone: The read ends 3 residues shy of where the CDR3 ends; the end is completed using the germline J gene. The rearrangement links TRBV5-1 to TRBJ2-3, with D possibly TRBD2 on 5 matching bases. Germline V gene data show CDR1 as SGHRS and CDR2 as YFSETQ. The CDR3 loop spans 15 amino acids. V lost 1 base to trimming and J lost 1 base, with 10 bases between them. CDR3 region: CASSLSLAGTDTQYF. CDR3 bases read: TGCGCCAGCAGCTTGAGTCTAGCTGGCACAGATACG.